The clone carrying this T cell receptor (beta chain) showed up many times. Antigen: not known. The TCR beta CDR3 regions underwent amplification using RNA transcripts as the source. HTBI primers were employed in a first-round RT-PCR of the TCR CDR3. TCRdb redid the calling of the multiplex PCR reads with MiXCR, one entry per CDR3 protein. The sample lists over 650,000 distinct CDR3 sequences; about 15% were seen once. Graves' hyperthyroidism is called stable when ophthalmopathy does not progress within 18 months. Diagnoses rested on clinical symptoms, serum thyroxine and TRAb, thyroid ultrasound and orbital computed tomography. Germline values: CDR1 SEHNR, CDR2 FQNEAQ (reference sequence). After removal of 5 bases from V and 0 bases from J, the junction contained 9 bases not matched to a gene. The CDR3 is made up of 16 amino acids. These data are taken from a study of T cells in Graves' hyperthyroidism and ophthalmopathy.

The study's findings and limits: Ophthalmopathy was distinguished from stable hyperthyroidism by 13 V-J signatures. Blood shared most expanded thyroid clonotypes above 0.001.

The source of this sequence is a man younger than 35 with Graves' hyperthyroidism. Sequenced sample: blood. This chain joins TRBV7-9 and TRBJ2-7, with TRBD1 matching over 8 bases. In DNA form, the CDR3 reads TGTGCCAGCAGCCAGCCCCGGACAGGGAGCTCCTACGAGCAGTACTTC. Translation: CASSQPRTGSSYEQYF.